This is a list of T cell receptor beta chains from one sample in a study of blood T cell repertoires in COVID-19. Sequenced by immunoSEQ multiplex PCR; TCRdb stores in-frame clones only, minus some. The sample shows about 140,000 clones, 87% of them seen only once. Source material: peripheral blood. These TCRs come from a human donor in a cohort sampled during active COVID-19. The CDR3 runs from the conserved cysteine through the conserved F or W. A D gene is named only where the DNA matches it firmly. Where a row states a size, it is once, few, many or the class of an expanded clone; other rows omit it.

j_call: TRBJ1-6
v_call: TRBV6-1
clone_size: NA
d_call: NA
cdr3_nt: TGTGCCAGCAGTGAAGCTGGGCAGGGGCAAAATTCACCCCTCCACTTT
cdr3_aa: CASSEAGQGQNSPLHF

j_call: TRBJ1-4
v_call: TRBV2
clone_size: NA
d_call: TRBD1
cdr3_nt: TGTGCCAGCGCGGTTGACAGGGGTGGTGAAAAACTGTTTTTT
cdr3_aa: CASAVDRGGEKLFF

j_call: TRBJ2-7
v_call: TRBV10-3
clone_size: NA
d_call: TRBD2
cdr3_nt: TGTGCCATCATTAAGGAGCGGGGGCCTTACTACGAGCAGTACTTC
cdr3_aa: CAIIKERGPYYEQYF

j_call: TRBJ1-2
v_call: TRBV7-8
clone_size: NA
d_call: NA
cdr3_nt: TGTGCCAGCAGGCGCGTTGGGACGGGGGTAGGGAATGGCTACACCTTC
cdr3_aa: CASRRVGTGVGNGYTF

j_call: TRBJ1-5
v_call: TRBV2
clone_size: NA
d_call: TRBD1
cdr3_nt: TGTGCCAGCAACGCCGGACAGGGGGTCTATCAGCCCCAGCATTTT
cdr3_aa: CASNAGQGVYQPQHF

j_call: TRBJ1-1
v_call: TRBV4-3
clone_size: NA
d_call: NA
cdr3_nt: TGCGCCAGCAGCCAATTTCGACAGCAGAACACTGAAGCTTTCTTT
cdr3_aa: CASSQFRQQNTEAFF

j_call: TRBJ2-2
v_call: TRBV7-2
clone_size: NA
d_call: TRBD1
cdr3_nt: TGTGCCAGCAGCGGACAGGGCAACACCGGGGAGCTGTTTTTT
cdr3_aa: CASSGQGNTGELFF

j_call: TRBJ2-5
v_call: TRBV6-2/TRBV6-3
clone_size: NA
d_call: TRBD2
cdr3_nt: TGTGCCAGCAGTGGGGCTAGCGGGGGTTCGGAGACCCAGTACTTC
cdr3_aa: CASSGASGGSETQYF

j_call: TRBJ2-6
v_call: TRBV28
clone_size: NA
d_call: NA
cdr3_nt: TGTGCCAGCAGTTTGCGGTTCTCTGGGGCCAACGTCCTGACTTTC
cdr3_aa: CASSLRFSGANVLTF

j_call: TRBJ1-2
v_call: TRBV7-2
clone_size: NA
d_call: NA
cdr3_nt: TGTGCCAGCAGCGGGACTAGGACGTCCCGGGGGGGCTACACCTTC
cdr3_aa: CASSGTRTSRGGYTF

j_call: TRBJ1-5
v_call: TRBV6-5
clone_size: many
d_call: TRBD1
cdr3_nt: TGTGCCAGCAGTTTAGCGACAGGGAATCAGCCCCAGCATTTT
cdr3_aa: CASSLATGNQPQHF

j_call: TRBJ1-1
v_call: TRBV11-1
clone_size: NA
d_call: NA
cdr3_nt: TGTGCCAGCAGCCCGTTGACAAGCATGAACACTGAAGCTTTCTTT
cdr3_aa: CASSPLTSMNTEAFF

j_call: TRBJ1-1
v_call: TRBV7-9
clone_size: NA
d_call: NA
cdr3_nt: TGTGCCAGCAGCCAAGGAAGGGGTTCCCTCGGCACTGAAGCTTTCTTT
cdr3_aa: CASSQGRGSLGTEAFF

j_call: TRBJ1-5
v_call: TRBV28
clone_size: NA
d_call: NA
cdr3_nt: TGTGCCAGCAGGGTTAGGGCAGGGGCTTTGGGAGATCAGCCCCAGCATTTT
cdr3_aa: CASRVRAGALGDQPQHF

j_call: TRBJ1-3
v_call: TRBV30
clone_size: NA
d_call: NA
cdr3_nt: TGTGCCTGGAGGCCGCGTGGAAACACCATATATTTT
cdr3_aa: CAWRPRGNTIYF

j_call: TRBJ1-5
v_call: TRBV28
clone_size: NA
d_call: NA
cdr3_nt: TGTGCCAGCACCCTTCTTGCGGGGCCCAGGGGCAATCAGCCCCAGCATTTT
cdr3_aa: CASTLLAGPRGNQPQHF

j_call: TRBJ1-3
v_call: TRBV6-5
clone_size: NA
d_call: NA
cdr3_nt: TGTGCCAGCAGTCCAATTCGGTCTGGAAACACCATATATTTT
cdr3_aa: CASSPIRSGNTIYF

j_call: TRBJ2-1
v_call: TRBV19
clone_size: few
d_call: NA
cdr3_nt: TGTGCCAGTACTCCGGGAAGTTATGAGCAGTTCTTC
cdr3_aa: CASTPGSYEQFF

j_call: TRBJ2-5
v_call: TRBV6-2/TRBV6-3
clone_size: NA
d_call: TRBD2
cdr3_nt: TGTGCCAGCAGTTACTCGGCTAGCGGGGGGAAAGAGACCCAGTACTTC
cdr3_aa: CASSYSASGGKETQYF

j_call: TRBJ1-4
v_call: TRBV19
clone_size: NA
d_call: NA
cdr3_nt: TGTGCCAGTAGTCTAAACCCTGAAAAACTGTTTTTT
cdr3_aa: CASSLNPEKLFF

j_call: TRBJ2-7
v_call: TRBV29-1
clone_size: NA
d_call: TRBD2
cdr3_nt: TGCAGCGTTGAAGGGGGTTGGGGGGGATCCTCCTACGAGCAGTACTTC
cdr3_aa: CSVEGGWGGSSYEQYF

j_call: TRBJ1-1
v_call: TRBV7-2
clone_size: NA
d_call: TRBD1
cdr3_nt: TGTGCCAGCAGCTTCTTAGACAGGGATATTTCTGAAGCTTTCTTT
cdr3_aa: CASSFLDRDISEAFF

j_call: TRBJ2-2
v_call: TRBV6-6
clone_size: NA
d_call: NA
cdr3_nt: TGTGCCGGCAGTTACGTGCGGCAGGCGGACAGGGAGCTGTTTTTT
cdr3_aa: CAGSYVRQADRELFF

j_call: TRBJ2-7
v_call: TRBV6-5
clone_size: NA
d_call: NA
cdr3_nt: TGTGCCAGCAGTCCAGGGGTCACCTACGAGCAGTACTTC
cdr3_aa: CASSPGVTYEQYF

j_call: TRBJ1-5
v_call: TRBV14
clone_size: NA
d_call: NA
cdr3_nt: TGTGCCAGCAGCCGAGGGTCGGGTGGGAATCAGCCCCAGCATTTT
cdr3_aa: CASSRGSGGNQPQHF

j_call: TRBJ1-2
v_call: TRBV12-3/TRBV12-4
clone_size: NA
d_call: TRBD1
cdr3_nt: TGTGCCAGCACCGTTACAGGGGGCTATGGCTACACCTTC
cdr3_aa: CASTVTGGYGYTF

j_call: TRBJ2-7
v_call: TRBV11-2
clone_size: NA
d_call: NA
cdr3_nt: TGTGCCAGCAGCTTACGGGCTAGCGCGCGCGGGCGCGAGCAGTACTTC
cdr3_aa: CASSLRASARGREQYF

j_call: TRBJ2-6
v_call: TRBV28
clone_size: NA
d_call: NA
cdr3_nt: TGTGCCAGCAGTCTGAGAGGTTCCCCTGGGGCCAACGTCCTGACTTTC
cdr3_aa: CASSLRGSPGANVLTF

j_call: TRBJ2-7
v_call: TRBV30
clone_size: NA
d_call: TRBD2
cdr3_nt: TGTGCCTGGGGACTAGCGGGAGGGAACGAGCAGTACTTC
cdr3_aa: CAWGLAGGNEQYF

j_call: TRBJ2-1
v_call: TRBV10-3
clone_size: NA
d_call: NA
cdr3_nt: TGTGCCATCAGTGAGTCTACTAGCAATGAGCAGTTCTTC
cdr3_aa: CAISESTSNEQFF

j_call: TRBJ1-2
v_call: TRBV7-9
clone_size: NA
d_call: NA
cdr3_nt: TGTGCCAGCAGCTTATCAAGCGGCGATGGCTACACCTTC
cdr3_aa: CASSLSSGDGYTF